Listed below are T cell receptor beta chains from one sample, sequenced in a study of blood T cell repertoires in COVID-19. Only in-frame clones appear in the TCRdb table, and some are missing; sequencing was by immunoSEQ multiplex PCR. The repertoire holds approximately 240,000 clones, with around four fifths as singletons. Sequencing was performed on peripheral blood. The receptors here all came from a woman between 55 and 75 years old with active or convalescent COVID-19. Both conserved end residues are part of each CDR3. A D gene is named only where the DNA matches it firmly.

cdr3_aa: CASSPRGIGEKLFF; j_call: TRBJ1-4; d_call: NA; v_call: TRBV9
cdr3_aa: CASSRDRATGELFF; j_call: TRBJ2-2; d_call: TRBD1; v_call: TRBV11-3
cdr3_aa: CASSIGPGNAEAFF; j_call: TRBJ1-1; d_call: NA; v_call: TRBV19
cdr3_aa: CAWTRGTSGSYEQYF; j_call: TRBJ2-7; d_call: TRBD2; v_call: TRBV30
cdr3_aa: CASSQEWAPLAGGYEQYF; j_call: TRBJ2-7; d_call: TRBD2; v_call: TRBV4-1
cdr3_aa: CASSLNRLVAIF; j_call: TRBJ2-1; d_call: NA; v_call: TRBV12-3/TRBV12-4
cdr3_aa: CASSSIQGVYDSPLHF; j_call: TRBJ1-6; d_call: NA; v_call: TRBV7-9
cdr3_aa: CASSLYQRETQYF; j_call: TRBJ2-5; d_call: NA; v_call: TRBV5-1
cdr3_aa: CASSDGGFQPQHF; j_call: TRBJ1-5; d_call: NA; v_call: TRBV2
cdr3_aa: CASSAAPGVNYGYTF; j_call: TRBJ1-2; d_call: NA; v_call: TRBV5-1
cdr3_aa: CASKTGGSNQPQHF; j_call: TRBJ1-5; d_call: TRBD1; v_call: TRBV28
cdr3_aa: CASSERGGSSYNEQFF; j_call: TRBJ2-1; d_call: TRBD2; v_call: TRBV19
cdr3_aa: CASSETGTGDEKLFF; j_call: TRBJ1-4; d_call: TRBD1; v_call: TRBV19
cdr3_aa: CASRAEMNTEAFF; j_call: TRBJ1-1; d_call: NA; v_call: TRBV10-1
cdr3_aa: CATSRRETQYF; j_call: TRBJ2-5; d_call: NA; v_call: TRBV15
cdr3_aa: CASSQLAGVGNIQYF; j_call: TRBJ2-4; d_call: TRBD2; v_call: TRBV5-5
cdr3_aa: CASGREAGGRETQYF; j_call: TRBJ2-5; d_call: TRBD2; v_call: TRBV3-1/TRBV3-2
cdr3_aa: CASSHLTGGHTGELFF; j_call: TRBJ2-2; d_call: TRBD1; v_call: TRBV14